These 27 T cell receptor beta chains were all obtained from the same sample, sequenced in a study of blood T cell repertoires in COVID-19. Data came from immunoSEQ multiplex PCR; TCRdb stores just in-frame clones and leaves some out. The repertoire holds 250,000 to 300,000 clones, with around nine tenths as singletons. The sequencing input was peripheral blood. The origin of the receptors is a woman in her thirties with COVID-19, enrolled during active disease.

The V call is TRBV5-1, the J call TRBJ2-5; 12 nucleotides match TRBD2. J lost 4 bases, V lost 3 bases, and 4 bases had no gene match. Germline CDR1 SGHRS, CDR2 YFSETQ. The CDR3 is made up of 15 amino acids. This CDR3 reads CASSSSGRAGETQYF. The CDR3 DNA sequence: TGCGCCAGCAGCTCTAGCGGGAGGGCCGGAGAGACCCAGTACTTC. Full variable domain (outside the CDR3, taken from reference TRBV5-1 and TRBJ2-5): KAGVTQTPRYLIKTRGQQVTLSCSPISGHRSVSWYQQTPGQGLQFLFEYFSETQRNKGNFPGRFSGRQFSNSRSEMNVSTLELGDSALYLCASSSSGRAGETQYFGPGTRLLVL.

This rearrangement joins TRBV15 to TRBJ1-5; tentative D call: TRBD1 (5 bases). With 4 bases removed from V and 5 bases from J, the gap between germline ends came to 15 bases. Germline values: CDR1 LNHNV, CDR2 YYDKDF (reference sequence). There are 15 residues in the CDR3. The CDR3 DNA reads as TGTGCCACCAGCACCCTGGGCAGGGAAGATCAGCCCCAGCATTTT. Translating it yields CATSTLGREDQPQHF.

V gene TRBV11-2 combines with J gene TRBJ2-7, with D perhaps TRBD1 (5 bases). Trimming cost V 0 bases and J 5 bases, with 11 bases left between them. Germline V lookup: CDR1 SGHAT, CDR2 FQNNGV. CDR3 length: 14 amino acids. The CDR3 loop reads CASSLDRVVHEQYF. The DNA for the CDR3 is TGTGCCAGCAGCTTAGACAGGGTTGTGCACGAGCAGTACTTC. The full variable domain, rest sourced from reference TRBV11-2 and TRBJ2-7, is EAGVAQSPRYKIIEKRQSVAFWCNPISGHATLYWYQQILGQGPKLLIQFQNNGVVDDSQLPKDRFSAERLKGVDSTLKIQPAKLEDSAVYLCASSLDRVVHEQYFGPGTRLTVT.

This clone was seen more than once but under ten times. The chain recombines TRBV7-8 with TRBJ2-7; no definite D call. Trimming took 4 bases from V and 3 from J, leaving 13 bases between them. Germline-derived CDR1 and CDR2 are SGHVS and FQNEAQ. The CDR3 runs to 14 residues. The CDR3 loop reads CASSSNRQSYEQYF. CDR3 coding DNA: TGTGCCAGCAGCTCAAACCGACAAAGCTACGAGCAGTACTTC.

This chain joins TRBV29-1 and TRBJ2-1, with 7 bases lining up with TRBD2. This CDR3 is built from 12 residues. Germline V CDR1 and CDR2: SQVTM, ANQGSEA. The V gene end was trimmed by 6 bases and the J gene end by 9 bases; junction bases not matched to a gene: 8. The DNA of the CDR3 is TGCAGCGTGGGGGGGAGAGCGAGTGAGCAGTTCTTC. This translates into CSVGGRASEQFF.

This chain's CDR3 is CASSGRQGRQETQYF. The CDR3 bases are TGTGCCAGCAGCGGCAGACAGGGGCGTCAAGAGACCCAGTACTTC. The chain combines TRBV5-4 with TRBJ2-5; 8 nucleotides match TRBD1. This CDR3 comprises 15 residues. The germline V gene encodes CDR1 SGHNT and CDR2 YYREEE (reference sequence). After removal of 4 bases from V and 2 bases from J, the junction contained 7 bases not matched to a gene.

This clone was counted a single time. V gene TRBV7-2 combines with J gene TRBJ1-2, with 10 bases identical to TRBD1. Trimming at V came to 5 bases and at J to 4 bases, leaving 7 bases not matched to a gene. Germline V gene sequence: CDR1 SGHTA, CDR2 FQGNSA. CDR3 length: 15 residues. Here the CDR3 reads CASSGRGQGIYGYTF. The CDR3 bases are TGTGCCAGCAGCGGACGGGGACAGGGGATCTATGGCTACACCTTC. Filled out from reference TRBV7-2 and TRBJ1-2, the complete variable domain reads GAGVSQSPSNKVTEKGKDVELRCDPISGHTALYWYRQSLGQGLEFLIYFQGNSAPDKSGLPSDRFSAERTGGSVSTLTIQRTQQEDSAVYLCASSGRGQGIYGYTFGSGTRLTVV.

The chain recombines TRBV30 with TRBJ1-5, with 11 bases fitting TRBD1. This CDR3 is 13 amino acids long. J was trimmed by 6 bases and V by 5 bases; bases with no gene match: 3. Germline loops: CDR1 GTSNPN, CDR2 SVGIG (reference sequence). CDR3 sequence: CAWGQGARQPQHF. The CDR3 DNA sequence: TGTGCCTGGGGACAGGGGGCGCGTCAGCCCCAGCATTTT.

The chain combines TRBV6-5 with TRBJ2-7; 7 bases are a match to TRBD2. Germline loops: CDR1 MNHEY, CDR2 SVGAGI. The length of the CDR3 is 13 residues. Trimming removed 10 bases from V and 3 bases from J; junction bases left unmatched: 9. CDR3 sequence: CANGLGSGYEQYF. In DNA form, the CDR3 reads TGTGCCAACGGACTAGGTTCGGGCTACGAGCAGTACTTC.

The chain joins TRBV24-1 to TRBJ2-1; 8 bases agree with TRBD1. In germline, CDR1 is KGHDR, CDR2 SFDVKD. This CDR3 is built from 14 residues. V shed 7 bases and J 9 bases; nucleotides not matched to a gene: 10. Here the CDR3 reads CATSSGQAEGEQFF. DNA of the CDR3: TGTGCCACCAGCTCGGGACAGGCCGAGGGTGAGCAGTTCTTC.

This chain links TRBV7-2 with TRBJ1-6, with 8 bases matching TRBD1. CDR3 size: 17 residues. The germline V gene has CDR1 SGHTA and CDR2 FQGNSA. V lost 4 bases and J lost 10; bases outside the gene matches: 15. DNA for the CDR3: TGTGCCAGCAGCTCTGCCCCTCTGACAGGGGCAAAATCACCCCTCCACTTT. Residues: CASSSAPLTGAKSPLHF.

The chain links TRBV30 to TRBJ1-2; 7 bases fit TRBD1. V gave up 7 bases and J gave up 2 bases; unmatched junction bases: 4. The germline V gene has CDR1 GTSNPN and CDR2 SVGIG (reference sequence). The CDR3 is 12 residues long. DNA for the CDR3: TGTGCCTTCAGGGGGAGGAACTATGGCTACACCTTC. Residues: CAFRGRNYGYTF. Drawing the rest from reference TRBV30 and TRBJ1-2, the complete variable domain is SQTIHQWPATLVQPVGSPLSLECTVEGTSNPNLYWYRQAAGRGLQLLFYSVGIGQISSEVPQNLSASRPQDRQFILSSKKLLLSDSGFYLCAFRGRNYGYTFGSGTRLTVV.

The gene calls are TRBV6-5 and TRBJ1-1, with D maybe TRBD1 (6 bases). CDR1 and CDR2 from the germline V gene are MNHEY and SVGAGI. The germline V and J ends were trimmed by 8 bases and 4 bases, with 17 bases remaining between them. The CDR3 has 14 residues. CDR3 sequence (DNA): TGTGCCAGCCGACAGGCAAGGAGTAGCACTGAAGCTTTCTTT. Translation gives CASRQARSSTEAFF.

This clone was seen a single time. This chain connects TRBV14 to TRBJ2-3; D might be TRBD1 (6 bases). The CDR3 spans 15 residues. Per germline, CDR1 SGHDN and CDR2 FVKESK. Trimming shortened V by 3 bases and J by 4 bases, and 14 bases separated the two germline ends. In nucleotides, the CDR3 is TGTGCCAGCAGCCATCGGGCCAGGGGCGCAGATACGCAGTATTTT. This encodes CASSHRARGADTQYF.

This clone was observed once. The DNA of the CDR3 is TGTGCCAGCAGCCGTTTATGGGGGAGGCCTGGGGCCAACGTCCTGACTTTC. Residues: CASSRLWGRPGANVLTF. The V call is TRBV9, the J call TRBJ2-6, with a possible D match to TRBD2 (6 bases). There are 17 residues in the CDR3. Germline V gene data show CDR1 as SGDLS and CDR2 as YYNGEE. V lost 4 bases and J lost 2, with 16 bases in between.

The genes are TRBV5-6 and TRBJ1-1; D ambiguous. CDR1 is SGHDT, CDR2 YYEEEE, per germline. V lost 0 bases and J 1 base, leaving 7 bases between the germline ends. The CDR3 is 14 residues long. The CDR3 DNA is TGTGCCAGCAGCTTGGCCTCAGGGAACACTGAAGCTTTCTTT. The encoded protein is CASSLASGNTEAFF.

The V call is TRBV28, the J call TRBJ1-5, with D tentatively TRBD1 (5 bases). The CDR3 has 15 residues. V lost 2 bases, J lost 6 bases, and 14 bases lay in between. Germline CDR1 reads MDHEN; CDR2 reads SYDVKM. In DNA form, the CDR3 reads TGTGCCAGCAGTTTAGGGGGGAATTTTGCTCAGCCCCAGCATTTT. The encoded protein is CASSLGGNFAQPQHF.

The CDR3 sequence: CASSQGTQAEAFF. The CDR3 region has the DNA TGCGCCAGCAGCCAAGGGACACAGGCTGAAGCTTTCTTT. This chain connects TRBV4-1 to TRBJ1-1; D is possibly TRBD1 (5 bases). The V end lost 1 base, the J end lost 6 bases, and 9 bases lay between the germline ends. The V gene's germline CDR1 is MGHRA and CDR2 YSYEKL. The CDR3 length is 13 residues.

The rearrangement links TRBV28 to TRBJ2-5; D is perhaps TRBD2 (5 bases). The CDR3 sequence is 14 residues long. With 4 bases removed from V and 5 bases from J, the gap between germline ends came to 14 bases. Germline V gene sequence: CDR1 MDHEN, CDR2 SYDVKM. The CDR3 here is CASSSAALGETQYF. The CDR3 DNA reads TGTGCCAGCAGTTCAGCGGCTTTAGGGGAGACCCAGTACTTC.

V and J are TRBV4-1 and TRBJ2-5; TRBD2 might be the D (5 bases). This CDR3 has 13 residues. V lost 4 bases and J lost 5, with 11 bases in between. In germline, CDR1 is MGHRA, CDR2 YSYEKL. CDR3 sequence: CASSRDTGETQYF. As DNA, the CDR3 is TGCGCCAGCAGCCGAGACACGGGGGAGACCCAGTACTTC.

The sample holds a few counts of this clone. The V gene is TRBV9, the J gene TRBJ1-3, with a tentative D call TRBD1 (6 bases). The CDR3 is 15 residues long. Trimming pared 4 bases from V and 8 bases from J, leaving 19 bases between. Germline V CDR1 and CDR2: SGDLS, YYNGEE. The CDR3 coding sequence is TGTGCCAGCAGCTCACGGGGGGGCACCCAGGACACCATATATTTT. It translates to CASSSRGGTQDTIYF.

The J gene is TRBJ1-6, the V gene TRBV5-1, with TRBD1 identical over 11 bases. Germline trimming cut 7 bases from V and 7 bases from J; bases unmatched to any gene: 7. The length of the CDR3 is 15 residues. Germline V CDR1 and CDR2: SGHRS, YFSETQ. Here the CDR3 reads CASSPWDRGNSPLHF. CDR3 nucleotides: TGCGCCAGCTCCCCATGGGACAGGGGGAATTCACCCCTCCACTTT. Filled out from reference TRBV5-1 and TRBJ1-6, the complete variable domain reads KAGVTQTPRYLIKTRGQQVTLSCSPISGHRSVSWYQQTPGQGLQFLFEYFSETQRNKGNFPGRFSGRQFSNSRSEMNVSTLELGDSALYLCASSPWDRGNSPLHFGNGTRLTVT.

V is TRBV4-2 and J is TRBJ1-1, with 9 bases matching TRBD1. V lost 3 bases and J lost 3; bases outside the gene matches: 8. The CDR3 consists of 16 residues. CDR1 LGHNA and CDR2 YNFKEQ come from the germline V gene. The CDR3: CASSQRTGGFDTEAFF. The CDR3 DNA sequence: TGTGCCAGCAGCCAGCGAACAGGGGGCTTCGACACTGAAGCTTTCTTT.

The chain carries TRBV7-2 and TRBJ2-2; D may be TRBD2 (6 bases). V lost 2 bases, J lost 6 bases, and 10 bases lay in between. Germline CDR1 reads SGHTA; CDR2 reads FQGNSA. This CDR3 has 14 residues. CDR3: CASSLTRRAGELFF. The CDR3 region has the DNA TGTGCCAGCAGCTTAACGAGGAGGGCCGGGGAGCTGTTTTTT.

The genes are TRBV27 and TRBJ2-1; D perhaps matches TRBD2 (5 bases). From germline, CDR1 is MNHEY and CDR2 SMNVEV (reference sequence). The germline V and J ends were trimmed by 5 bases and 6 bases, with 17 bases remaining between them. This CDR3 is built from 15 residues. The CDR3 protein is CASSSRGLVGNEQFF. The CDR3 DNA reads as TGTGCCAGCAGTAGCCGAGGGTTAGTAGGCAATGAGCAGTTCTTC.

The rearrangement uses TRBV9 and TRBJ2-6; TRBD1 aligns across 11 bases. Trimming removed 3 bases from V and 0 bases from J; junction bases left unmatched: 2. CDR3 length: 17 residues. The germline V gene has CDR1 SGDLS and CDR2 YYNGEE. CDR3 nucleotides: TGTGCCAGCAGCGGGACAGGGGGCAGCTCTGGGGCCAACGTCCTGACTTTC. It is translated as CASSGTGGSSGANVLTF.

This clone was observed a single time. The chain has TRBV27 and TRBJ1-1; 7 bases line up with TRBD1. Unmatched junction bases numbered 14, after V lost 8 bases and J lost 11 bases. In germline, CDR1 is MNHEY, CDR2 SMNVEV (reference sequence). The CDR3 is 13 residues long. The CDR3 is CASLTTGSHGAFF. CDR3 nucleotides: TGTGCCAGCCTCACGACAGGGTCCCATGGCGCTTTCTTT.